These T cell receptor beta chains were read from a single sample in a study of control samples from healthy donors and cancer patients. Profiled with immunoSEQ multiplex PCR; TCRdb holds only in-frame clones, not every one. In the table there are 40,000 or so clones, around 80% of which are singletons. The sequenced material came from PBMCs. The receptors were gathered from a woman in her sixties or seventies with lung cancer. Each CDR3 is given with its conserved first and last residue. Clone size is shown for a subset of rows, as once, few, many or a class of expanded clone.

size: -
V: TRBV18
J: TRBJ1-2
CDR3: CASSPIETGDGYTF

size: -
V: TRBV30
J: TRBJ1-1
CDR3: CAWSSRVEAFF

size: -
V: TRBV7-9
J: TRBJ2-1
CDR3: CASSLWASGGLNEQFF

size: -
V: TRBV4-3
J: TRBJ2-3
CDR3: CASSQATAGQSDTQYF

size: -
V: TRBV7-3
J: TRBJ1-5
CDR3: CASSLTVNQPQHF

size: once
V: TRBV12-5
J: TRBJ2-4
CDR3: CASGLVLDAGQKNIQYF

size: -
V: TRBV5-6
J: TRBJ1-1
CDR3: CASSSPFSNTEAFF

size: -
V: TRBV6-5
J: TRBJ1-3
CDR3: CASNDRVRNTIYF

size: -
V: TRBV7-9
J: TRBJ2-7
CDR3: CASSLPTGYEQYF

size: -
V: TRBV6-5
J: TRBJ2-2
CDR3: CASSYSWGRAGELFF

size: -
V: TRBV5-1
J: TRBJ2-7
CDR3: CASRREASVYEQYF

size: -
V: TRBV5-1
J: TRBJ1-4
CDR3: CASSFLGGNEKLFF

size: -
V: TRBV7-8
J: TRBJ1-2
CDR3: CASSLGSPGDYGYTF

size: -
V: TRBV27
J: TRBJ2-1
CDR3: CASSRDQFWDRENEQFF

size: -
V: TRBV6-2/TRBV6-3
J: TRBJ2-1
CDR3: CASSHGLAGRGEQFF

size: -
V: TRBV29-1
J: TRBJ2-3
CDR3: CSMCTDSTDTQYF

size: -
V: TRBV3-1/TRBV3-2
J: TRBJ1-4
CDR3: CASSQNWGNEKLFF

size: -
V: TRBV5-1
J: TRBJ1-1
CDR3: CASSLANRAPAEAFF

size: -
V: TRBV19
J: TRBJ2-6
CDR3: CASIGRTSGANVLTF

size: -
V: TRBV19
J: TRBJ1-3
CDR3: CASSSTSPGNTIYF

size: -
V: TRBV12-3/TRBV12-4
J: TRBJ2-7
CDR3: CASSLTFSYEQYF

size: -
V: TRBV6-2/TRBV6-3
J: TRBJ1-1
CDR3: CASSYSGIDGTFF

size: -
V: TRBV19
J: TRBJ1-1
CDR3: CATSKRGEGGTEAFF

size: once
V: TRBV6-5
J: TRBJ1-5
CDR3: CASSRGRYSNQPQHF

size: -
V: TRBV2
J: TRBJ1-5
CDR3: CASSDMGQINQPQHF

size: -
V: TRBV5-6
J: TRBJ1-1
CDR3: CASSLTGGLDTEAFF

size: -
V: TRBV4-1
J: TRBJ2-7
CDR3: CASSQYDASGEEEQYF

size: -
V: TRBV12-3/TRBV12-4
J: TRBJ1-2
CDR3: CASGNYGYTF

size: -
V: TRBV6-2/TRBV6-3
J: TRBJ2-1
CDR3: CASSYVADSEFF

size: -
V: TRBV5-1
J: TRBJ2-2
CDR3: CASSSGVSNTGELFF

size: -
V: TRBV6-5
J: TRBJ2-7
CDR3: CASSGIGDEQYF

size: -
V: TRBV7-9
J: TRBJ2-1
CDR3: CASSFTAGENEQFF

size: -
V: TRBV9
J: TRBJ2-7
CDR3: CASNLAGEGEQYF

size: -
V: TRBV6-5
J: TRBJ2-5
CDR3: CASSYAASRAETQYF

size: -
V: TRBV7-6
J: TRBJ1-1
CDR3: CASSLGEGNTEAFF

size: -
V: TRBV18
J: TRBJ1-1
CDR3: CASSPGTGAVNTEAFF

size: -
V: TRBV7-9
J: TRBJ1-2
CDR3: CAGDRDYYGYTF

size: few
V: TRBV24-1
J: TRBJ2-2
CDR3: CATSDSPSTNTGELFF

size: -
V: TRBV19
J: TRBJ2-1
CDR3: CASSIRRGAGSYNEQFF

size: -
V: TRBV27
J: TRBJ2-5
CDR3: CASSRLLIGTAFQETQYF

size: -
V: TRBV11-2
J: TRBJ1-6
CDR3: CASSPPGTGNSPLHF

size: -
V: TRBV5-1
J: TRBJ2-3
CDR3: CASSLQGWETDTQYF

size: -
V: TRBV27
J: TRBJ2-7
CDR3: CASSAGEGYEQYF

size: -
V: TRBV7-3
J: TRBJ2-2
CDR3: CASSFEGTGELFF

size: few
V: TRBV11-2
J: TRBJ2-3
CDR3: CASSLGDGTDTQYF

size: -
V: TRBV28
J: TRBJ1-4
CDR3: CATRGPSGREKLFF

size: -
V: TRBV24-1
J: TRBJ2-5
CDR3: CATSDGASAETQYF

size: -
V: TRBV6-6
J: TRBJ1-6
CDR3: CASSRQGSVLRNSPLHF

size: -
V: TRBV5-6
J: TRBJ2-7
CDR3: CASSFGTGGSSYEQYF

size: once
V: TRBV6-1
J: TRBJ2-1
CDR3: CASSEQGGTRVYNEQFF

size: -
V: TRBV11-2
J: TRBJ1-5
CDR3: CASSPGQGFNQPQHF

size: -
V: TRBV24-1
J: TRBJ2-7
CDR3: CATSDPLSAEQYF

size: -
V: TRBV2
J: TRBJ1-1
CDR3: CARAPGVNTEAFF

size: -
V: TRBV18
J: TRBJ1-5
CDR3: CASSPSERQPQHF

size: -
V: TRBV9
J: TRBJ1-1
CDR3: CASSVTDKSEAFF

size: -
V: TRBV5-4
J: TRBJ2-3
CDR3: CASSLLAGDTQYF

size: -
V: TRBV5-4
J: TRBJ2-7
CDR3: CASSSGTGLREQYF